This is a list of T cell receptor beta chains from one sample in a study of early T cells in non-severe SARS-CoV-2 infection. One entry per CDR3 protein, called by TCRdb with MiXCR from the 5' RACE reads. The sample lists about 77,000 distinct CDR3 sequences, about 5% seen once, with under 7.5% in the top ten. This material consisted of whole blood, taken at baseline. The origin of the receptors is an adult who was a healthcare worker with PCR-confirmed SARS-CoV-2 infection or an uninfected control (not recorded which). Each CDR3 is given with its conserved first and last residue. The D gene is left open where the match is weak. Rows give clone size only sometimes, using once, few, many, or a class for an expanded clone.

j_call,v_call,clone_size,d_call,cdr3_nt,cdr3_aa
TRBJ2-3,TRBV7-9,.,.,TGTGCCAGCAGCTTGTACACAGATACGCAGTATTTT,CASSLYTDTQYF
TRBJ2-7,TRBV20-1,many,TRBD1,TGCAGTGCTAGGTCAGGGGGCTTCGCCGAGCAGTACTTC,CSARSGGFAEQYF
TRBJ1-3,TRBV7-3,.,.,TGTGCCAGCAGCTTAAGCGGGGGAACCTCTGGAAACACCATATATTTT,CASSLSGGTSGNTIYF
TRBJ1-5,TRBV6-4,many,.,TGTGCCAGCGCCCTAGATTTCACAGGGACCTTTAGCAATCAGCCCCAGCATTTT,CASALDFTGTFSNQPQHF
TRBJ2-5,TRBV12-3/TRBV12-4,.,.,TGTGCCAGCACCGAAGGGACCCACTGGGAGACCCAGTACTTC,CASTEGTHWETQYF
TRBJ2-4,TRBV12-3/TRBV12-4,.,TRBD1,TGTGCCAGCAGCTCGGACAGGGGAGTGGCCATTCAGTACTTC,CASSSDRGVAIQYF
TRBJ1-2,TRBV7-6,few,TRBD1,TGTGCCAGCAGCTCGGGACAGGGGACCCACTATGGCTACACCTTC,CASSSGQGTHYGYTF
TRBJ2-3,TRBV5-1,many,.,TGCGCCAGCAGCTTGTCGGGCACGAGCACAGATACGCAGTATTTT,CASSLSGTSTDTQYF
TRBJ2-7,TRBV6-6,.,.,TGTGCCAGCAGTTACGGGGAGATTTACGAGCAGTACTTC,CASSYGEIYEQYF
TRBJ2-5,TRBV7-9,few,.,TGTGCCAGCAGCCTTCCGGGACGGATTAAAGAGACCCAGTACTTC,CASSLPGRIKETQYF
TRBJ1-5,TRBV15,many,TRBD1,TGTGCCACCAGCATCCCTCGGGCAGGGGGCCATTATAGCAATCAGCCCCAGCATTTT,CATSIPRAGGHYSNQPQHF